Each of the 30 T cell receptor beta chains below was sequenced from the same sample in a study of a mutant IDH1 vaccine in newly diagnosed glioma. Libraries were prepared by immunoSEQ multiplex PCR; TCRdb keeps only in-frame clonotypes and omits some of them. The table includes 45,000 to 65,000 clones, roughly 81% detected once. Indicated time point: week 23, last vaccination. A single vaccine dose contained 300 ug of mutant IDH1 20-mer peptide, and topical imiquimod was used with it. Their antigen targets remain unknown. The sample in question was PBMCs, obtained from a glioma patient whose treatment included an IDH1 peptide vaccine. The receptors were gathered from a woman aged 40 to 49 with glioma. Some clones in this sample may be carry-over from other donors' samples.

The rearrangement joins TRBV30 to TRBJ1-4; possible D gene TRBD1, 5 bases. Per the germline V gene, CDR1 is GTSNPN and CDR2 is SVGIG (reference sequence). The CDR3 extends over 15 amino acids. V was trimmed by 4 bases and J by 8 bases, leaving 20 bases between them. CDR3 in DNA: TGTGCCTGGAAGGGGCAGGCCCTAAGGAGCGAAAAACTGTTTTTT. Translating it yields CAWKGQALRSEKLFF.

The V and J genes are TRBV2 and TRBJ1-1; D is perhaps TRBD1 (6 bases). Germline-derived CDR1 and CDR2 are SNHLY and FYNNEI. With 6 bases removed from V and 2 bases from J, the gap between germline ends came to 19 bases. The CDR3 totals 16 residues. The CDR3 sequence: CASSPRGGVINTEAFF. CDR3 coding DNA: TGTGCCAGCAGCCCAAGGGGGGGCGTGATAAACACTGAAGCTTTCTTT.

This clone showed up just once. The chain has TRBV27 and TRBJ1-6; possible D gene TRBD1, 5 bases. V lost 4 bases to trimming and J lost 4 bases, with 14 bases between them. This CDR3 region has 16 residues. From germline, CDR1 is MNHEY and CDR2 SMNVEV (reference sequence). The CDR3 DNA is TGTGCCAGCAGTTCGCGATACAGGAGTTATAATTCACCCCTCCACTTT. Translation: CASSSRYRSYNSPLHF.

This chain joins TRBV5-5 and TRBJ2-2; 7 bases fit TRBD2. The CDR3 covers 13 residues. Trimming took 3 bases from V and 6 from J; bases not matched to a gene: 2. CDR1 is SGHKS and CDR2 is YYEKEE in the germline V gene (reference sequence). The CDR3 is CASSSTSAGELFF. The DNA for the CDR3 is TGTGCCAGCAGCTCAACTAGCGCCGGGGAGCTGTTTTTT.

The chain employs TRBV19 and TRBJ1-2; weak D call: TRBD1 (6 bases). Trimming took off 4 bases at V and 6 bases at J, with 18 bases between the two ends. The V gene's germline CDR1 is LNHDA and CDR2 SQIVND (reference sequence). The CDR3 runs 15 residues. CDR3 bases: TGTGCCAGTAGTAAAAGGGGGGACCTGCGGGATGGCTACACCTTC. The encoded protein is CASSKRGDLRDGYTF.

In its sample, this clone was seen once. The chain is built from TRBV6-5 and TRBJ2-2; 8 nucleotides match TRBD2. J was trimmed by 1 base and V by 0 bases; bases with no gene match: 1. CDR3 length equals 16 residues. Germline lookup yields CDR1 MNHEY and CDR2 SVGAGI. CDR3 bases: TGTGCCAGCAGTTACTCGGGACTAGGGAACACCGGGGAGCTGTTTTTT. Its protein is CASSYSGLGNTGELFF.

As for this clone: The DNA is omitted, as the CDR3 cannot be located on it reliably, and the CDR3 follows TCRdb's listing. This chain links TRBV19 with TRBJ1-5. Inclusive of both ends, the CDR3 amounts to 14 amino acids. CDR1 and CDR2 from the germline V gene are LNHDA and SQIVND (reference sequence). The CDR3 is CASSRQGGVSPSIF.

The chain combines TRBV18 with TRBJ2-5; D is uncertain. Germline-derived CDR1 and CDR2 are KGHSH and LQKENI. The length of the CDR3 is 13 residues. V was shortened by 4 bases and J by 5 bases, with 11 bases between the two germline ends. Here the CDR3 DNA reads TGTGCCAGCTCACGGGCTCAGAAGGAGACCCAGTACTTC. Translated, it gives CASSRAQKETQYF.

This clone is categorized as medium-sized (0.01 to 0.1%). The chain links TRBV7-3 to TRBJ1-2; unclear D gene. The CDR3 has 13 residues. The germline V and J ends were trimmed by 5 bases and 2 bases, with 9 bases remaining between them. Germline assignment: CDR1 SGHTA and CDR2 FQGTGA. The DNA for the CDR3 is TGTGCCAGCAGCCCGGACCCCAACTATGGCTACACCTTC. Its translation is CASSPDPNYGYTF.

The rearrangement links TRBV6-5 to TRBJ2-7; tentative D call: TRBD1 (5 bases). The germline V and J ends were trimmed by 2 bases and 4 bases, with 12 bases remaining between them. This CDR3 is built from 14 residues. CDR1 is MNHEY, CDR2 SVGAGI, per germline. The CDR3 is CASSYMTEPYEQYF. CDR3 nucleotide sequence: TGTGCCAGCAGTTACATGACAGAACCTTACGAGCAGTACTTC.

V and J are TRBV6-5 and TRBJ2-5; 8 nucleotides align to TRBD2. The CDR3 is 14 residues long. Germline CDR1 MNHEY, CDR2 SVGAGI. Losses at the gene ends were 6 bases for V and 13 bases for J; bases not matched to a gene: 16. The CDR3 DNA is TGTGCCAGCAGCTTTAGCGGGGCTATGAGCCCTCTGTACTTC. Protein sequence: CASSFSGAMSPLYF.

This chain links TRBV2 with TRBJ2-7, with 13 bases aligning to TRBD2. The CDR3 has 19 residues. J gave up 6 bases and V 7 bases, and 21 bases lay outside the gene matches. Germline lookup yields CDR1 SNHLY and CDR2 FYNNEI. CDR3 sequence (DNA): TGTGCCAGCACGAGCAGACCGGGACTAGCGGGGCCCCAACCGCTCGAGCAGTACTTC. Its translation: CASTSRPGLAGPQPLEQYF.

This clone was detected only once. The chain recombines TRBV7-2 with TRBJ1-3; no clear D gene. Per germline, CDR1 SGHTA and CDR2 FQGNSA. Trimming cost V 1 base and J 5 bases, with 9 bases left between them. The length of the CDR3 is 14 residues. The CDR3 region has the DNA TGTGCCAGCAGCTTAGAAGGCGGAAGAAACACCATATATTTT. This codes for CASSLEGGRNTIYF. Full variable domain (outside the CDR3, taken from reference TRBV7-2 and TRBJ1-3): GAGVSQSPSNKVTEKGKDVELRCDPISGHTALYWYRQSLGQGLEFLIYFQGNSAPDKSGLPSDRFSAERTGGSVSTLTIQRTQQEDSAVYLCASSLEGGRNTIYFGEGSWLTVV.

The gene calls are TRBV5-6 and TRBJ2-3, with 8 bases that match TRBD1. After removal of 3 bases from V and 4 bases from J, the junction contained 13 bases not matched to a gene. CDR1 is SGHDT and CDR2 is YYEEEE in the germline V gene. This CDR3 contains 17 residues. The CDR3 region is CASSSLGSMDRADTQYF. Written as DNA, the CDR3 is TGTGCCAGCAGCTCGCTAGGCAGCATGGACAGGGCAGATACGCAGTATTTT.

The V gene is TRBV29-1, the J gene TRBJ2-1, with TRBD2 identical over 11 bases. Unmatched junction bases numbered 2, after V lost 4 bases and J lost 6 bases. Per germline, CDR1 SQVTM and CDR2 ANQGSEA. This CDR3 region has 13 residues. Here the CDR3 DNA reads TGCAGCGTTGCCGGGACTAGCGGCAATGAGCAGTTCTTC. Its protein product is CSVAGTSGNEQFF.

V is TRBV6-5 and J is TRBJ2-1; the match to TRBD2 covers 10 bases. Per germline, CDR1 MNHEY and CDR2 SVGAGI. V dropped 6 bases and J dropped 7; count of bases not matched to a gene: 6. CDR3 length: 14 amino acids. CDR3 sequence (DNA): TGTGCCAGCAGAACACTAGCGGGGCATAATGAGCAGTTCTTC. Translation: CASRTLAGHNEQFF.

The gene calls are TRBV5-6 and TRBJ1-1; D is possibly TRBD1 (5 bases). CDR1 is SGHDT and CDR2 is YYEEEE in the germline V gene. Trimming shortened V by 4 bases and J by 10 bases, and 17 bases separated the two germline ends. The CDR3 covers 13 residues. CDR3 nucleotides: TGTGCCAGCAGCCCAAGGGGTTTTTTGGGAGCTTTCTTT. As protein: CASSPRGFLGAFF.

The chain has TRBV6-5 and TRBJ2-7; 8 nucleotides match TRBD1. V dropped 6 bases and J dropped 11; count of bases not matched to a gene: 12. Looked up from germline, CDR1 is MNHEY and CDR2 is SVGAGI. The CDR3 totals 13 residues. This chain's CDR3 is CASSGRTGLGEYF. CDR3 sequence (DNA): TGTGCCAGCAGCGGGCGGACAGGGCTTGGGGAGTACTTC.

The V gene is TRBV25-1, the J gene TRBJ2-7; possibly TRBD2 for D (7 bases). The germline gives CDR1 MGHDK, CDR2 SYGVNS. The CDR3 runs 16 residues. V was cut by 2 bases and J by 0 bases, with 14 bases left in between. This chain's CDR3 is CASSEVGGGSSYEQYF. The DNA for the CDR3 is TGTGCCAGCAGTGAAGTGGGCGGGGGCAGCTCCTACGAGCAGTACTTC.

The table lists this clone with a few counts. The chain links TRBV6-1 to TRBJ1-1; 10 nucleotides agree with TRBD1. Germline lookup yields CDR1 MNHNS and CDR2 SASEGT. Trimming cost V 6 bases and J 7 bases; bases outside gene matches: 11. The CDR3 has 15 residues. The CDR3 nucleotides are TGTGCCAGCAGCGTCCGGGACAGGGGACGCGGTGAAGCTTTCTTT. Residues: CASSVRDRGRGEAFF.

Note on this clone: Other DNA sequences in this specimen translate into the identical CDR3. J is TRBJ1-5 and V is TRBV4-3, with D hard to call. The V gene lost 0 bases and the J gene lost 6 bases, with 6 bases spanning the gap. CDR1 and CDR2 from the germline V gene are LGHNA and YSLEER. The CDR3 has 13 amino acids. CDR3 DNA: TGCGCCAGCAGCCAAGACGGAGTTCAGCCCCAGCATTTT. This encodes CASSQDGVQPQHF.

This clone turned up a few times. This chain connects TRBV30 to TRBJ1-1; 7 positions agree with TRBD1. V lost 0 bases and J lost 11; bases outside the gene matches: 9. The CDR3 is 13 residues long. Germline V gene lookup returns CDR1 GTSNPN and CDR2 SVGIG (reference sequence). CDR3 sequence (DNA): TGTGCCTGGAGTGTTGGTAGGGGGCTTGCGGCTTTCTTT. Translation gives CAWSVGRGLAAFF.

The V and J genes are TRBV5-6 and TRBJ2-1; D uncertain. CDR3 size: 13 residues. V lost 0 bases and J 3 bases, leaving 4 bases between the germline ends. The V gene's germline CDR1 is SGHDT and CDR2 YYEEEE. The CDR3 DNA reads TGTGCCAGCAGCTTGGATCGCTACAATGAGCAGTTCTTC. The encoded protein is CASSLDRYNEQFF.

This sequence joins TRBV5-4 and TRBJ2-7; possibly TRBD1 for D (6 bases). This CDR3 has 12 amino acids. The germline CDR1 and CDR2 sequences are SGHNT and YYREEE (reference sequence). Deletions cut 4 bases from V and 3 bases from J, with 8 bases between. The CDR3 DNA is TGTGCCAGCAGCCAGGACAGCTACGAGCAGTACTTC. It translates to CASSQDSYEQYF.

The rearrangement uses TRBV5-6 and TRBJ1-1; D is undetermined. V gave up 3 bases and J gave up 6 bases, with 21 bases separating them. This CDR3 contains 16 residues. CDR1 is SGHDT, CDR2 YYEEEE, per germline. CDR3 in DNA: TGTGCCAGCAGCTATGTGTCGGGTTGGGGAACCCCTGAAGCTTTCTTT. Residues: CASSYVSGWGTPEAFF.

About this clone: This sample also contains other DNA sequences that code for the same CDR3. The chain is built from TRBV5-8 and TRBJ2-7; 7 bases align to TRBD1. Trimming at V came to 0 bases and at J to 0 bases, leaving 0 bases not matched to a gene. This CDR3 has 14 amino acids. Per germline, CDR1 SGHTS and CDR2 YDEGEE. The CDR3 region has the DNA TGTGCCAGCAGCTTGGGGGACAGCTCCTACGAGCAGTACTTC. Protein sequence: CASSLGDSSYEQYF.

The chain employs TRBV19 and TRBJ1-6; 8 bases are shared with TRBD1. V was clipped by 9 bases and J by 7 bases; unmatched bases: 5. Germline V gene sequence: CDR1 LNHDA, CDR2 SQIVND (reference sequence). The CDR3 extends over 13 amino acids. The CDR3 nucleotides are TGTGCCAGCCAGGGGGCGCGAAATTCACCCCTCCACTTT. It translates to CASQGARNSPLHF.

V and J are TRBV29-1 and TRBJ1-6; D perhaps matches TRBD1 (6 bases). Per the germline V gene, CDR1 is SQVTM and CDR2 is ANQGSEA. CDR3 length equals 13 residues. Trimming left V 4 bases short and J 4 bases short, with 8 bases between. The DNA for the CDR3 is TGCAGCGTTGGTCAGGGGTATAATTCACCCCTCCACTTT. It yields the protein CSVGQGYNSPLHF.

The V call is TRBV7-6, the J call TRBJ1-1, with TRBD1 matching 10 bases. V lost 1 base, J lost 5 bases, and 10 bases stayed unmatched. CDR3 length equals 17 residues. Germline CDR1 and CDR2: SGHVS and FNYEAQ. The CDR3 DNA reads TGTGCCAGCAGCTTAGTTGGGACAGGGGCGAGAGGAACTGAAGCTTTCTTT. Translating gives CASSLVGTGARGTEAFF.

The chain recombines TRBV6-5 with TRBJ1-4; D unresolved. The CDR3 loop spans 15 amino acids. Germline-derived CDR1 and CDR2 are MNHEY and SVGAGI. V was trimmed by 6 bases and J by 3 bases, leaving 14 bases between them. The CDR3 loop reads CASSNPGVSNEKLFF. The CDR3 nucleotides are TGTGCCAGCAGCAACCCCGGGGTATCTAATGAAAAACTGTTTTTT.